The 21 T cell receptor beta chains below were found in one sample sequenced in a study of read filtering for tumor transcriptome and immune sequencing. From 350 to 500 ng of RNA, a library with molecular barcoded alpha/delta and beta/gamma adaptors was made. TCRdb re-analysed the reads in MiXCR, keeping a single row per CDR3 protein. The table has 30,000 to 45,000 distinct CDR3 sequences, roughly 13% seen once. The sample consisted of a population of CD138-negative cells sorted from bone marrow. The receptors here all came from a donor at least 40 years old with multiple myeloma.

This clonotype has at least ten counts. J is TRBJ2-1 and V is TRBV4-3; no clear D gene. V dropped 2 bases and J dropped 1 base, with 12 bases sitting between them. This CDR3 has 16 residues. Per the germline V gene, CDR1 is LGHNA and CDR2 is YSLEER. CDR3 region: CASSQIIVLSYNEQFF. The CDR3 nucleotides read TGCGCCAGCAGCCAAATTATAGTTTTATCCTACAATGAGCAGTTCTTC.

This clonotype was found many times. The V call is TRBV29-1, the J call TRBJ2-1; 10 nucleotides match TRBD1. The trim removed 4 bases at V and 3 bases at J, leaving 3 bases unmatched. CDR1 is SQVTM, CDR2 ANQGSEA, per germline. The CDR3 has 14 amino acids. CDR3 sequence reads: CSVGTGGVYNEQFF. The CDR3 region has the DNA TGCAGCGTTGGGACAGGGGGTGTCTACAATGAGCAGTTCTTC.

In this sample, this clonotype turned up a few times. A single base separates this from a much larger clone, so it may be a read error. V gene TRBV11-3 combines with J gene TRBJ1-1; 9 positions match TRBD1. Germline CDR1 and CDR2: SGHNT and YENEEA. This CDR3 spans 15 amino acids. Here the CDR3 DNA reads TGTGCCAGCAGCCCGGGACAGGGTCGGGACACTGAAGCTTACTTT. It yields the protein CASSPGQGRDTEAYF.

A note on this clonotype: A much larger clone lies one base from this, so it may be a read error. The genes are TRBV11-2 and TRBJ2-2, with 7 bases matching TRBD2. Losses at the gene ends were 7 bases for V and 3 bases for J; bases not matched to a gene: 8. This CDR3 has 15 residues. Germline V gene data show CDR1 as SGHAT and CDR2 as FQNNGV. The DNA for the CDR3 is TGTGCCAGCACCCACGTGCTAGCGGACACCGGGGAGCTGTTTTTT. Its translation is CASTHVLADTGELFF.

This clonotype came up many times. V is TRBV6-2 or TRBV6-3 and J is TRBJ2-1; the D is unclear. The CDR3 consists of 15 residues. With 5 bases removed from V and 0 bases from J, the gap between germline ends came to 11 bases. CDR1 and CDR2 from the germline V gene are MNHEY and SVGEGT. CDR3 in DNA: TGTGCCAGCAGTCCCCGGATCTCCTCCTACAATGAGCAGTTCTTC. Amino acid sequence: CASSPRISSYNEQFF.

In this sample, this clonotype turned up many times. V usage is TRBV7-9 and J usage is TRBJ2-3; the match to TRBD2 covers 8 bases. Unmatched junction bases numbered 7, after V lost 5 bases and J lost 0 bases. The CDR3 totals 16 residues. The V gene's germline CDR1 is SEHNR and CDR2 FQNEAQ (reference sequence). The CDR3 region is CASSPGPSGSTDTQYF. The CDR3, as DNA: TGTGCCAGCAGCCCAGGGCCTAGCGGGAGCACAGATACGCAGTATTTT.

The CDR3 DNA reads as TGCGCCAGCAGCGCCTTCACAGGGGAGGACAGCAATCAGCCCCAGCATTTT. It codes for CASSAFTGEDSNQPQHF. The rearrangement uses TRBV5-1 and TRBJ1-5; 7 nucleotides align to TRBD1. CDR1 and CDR2 from the germline V gene are SGHRS and YFSETQ. The CDR3 consists of 17 residues. Losses at the gene ends were 4 bases for V and 1 base for J; bases not matched to a gene: 11.

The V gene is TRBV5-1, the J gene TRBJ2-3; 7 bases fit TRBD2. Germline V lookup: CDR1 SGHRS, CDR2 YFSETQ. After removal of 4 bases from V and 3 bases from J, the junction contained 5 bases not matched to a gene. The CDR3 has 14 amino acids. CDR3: CASSRGLLTDTQYF. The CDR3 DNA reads TGCGCCAGCAGCAGGGGACTACTAACAGATACGCAGTATTTT.

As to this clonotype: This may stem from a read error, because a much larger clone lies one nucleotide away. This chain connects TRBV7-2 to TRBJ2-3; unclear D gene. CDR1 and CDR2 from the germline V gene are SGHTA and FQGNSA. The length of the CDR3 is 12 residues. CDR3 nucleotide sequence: TGTGCCAGCGGCTTGACTGGAGATACGCAGTATTTT. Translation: CASGLTGDTQYF.

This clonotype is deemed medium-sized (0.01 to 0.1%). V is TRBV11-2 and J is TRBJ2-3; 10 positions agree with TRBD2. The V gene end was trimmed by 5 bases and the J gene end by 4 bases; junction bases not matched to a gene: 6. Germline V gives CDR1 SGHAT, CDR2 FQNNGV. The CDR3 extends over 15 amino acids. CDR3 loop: CASSRTSGGADTQYF. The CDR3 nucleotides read TGTGCCAGCAGCCGGACTAGCGGAGGGGCAGATACGCAGTATTTT.

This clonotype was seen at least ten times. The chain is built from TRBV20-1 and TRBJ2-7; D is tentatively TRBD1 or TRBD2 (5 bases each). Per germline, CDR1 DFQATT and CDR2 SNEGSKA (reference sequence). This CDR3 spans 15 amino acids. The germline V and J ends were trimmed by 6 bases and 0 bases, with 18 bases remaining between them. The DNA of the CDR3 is TGCAGTGCCCAGAGGGGCGGGTCACGCTCCTACGAGCAGTACTTC. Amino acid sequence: CSAQRGGSRSYEQYF.

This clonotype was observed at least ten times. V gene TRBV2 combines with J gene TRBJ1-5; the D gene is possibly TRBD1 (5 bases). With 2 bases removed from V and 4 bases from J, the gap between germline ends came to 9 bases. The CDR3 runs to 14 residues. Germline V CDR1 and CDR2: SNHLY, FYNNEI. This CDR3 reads CASSEMGLNQPQHF. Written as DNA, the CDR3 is TGTGCCAGCAGTGAAATGGGGCTTAATCAGCCCCAGCATTTT.

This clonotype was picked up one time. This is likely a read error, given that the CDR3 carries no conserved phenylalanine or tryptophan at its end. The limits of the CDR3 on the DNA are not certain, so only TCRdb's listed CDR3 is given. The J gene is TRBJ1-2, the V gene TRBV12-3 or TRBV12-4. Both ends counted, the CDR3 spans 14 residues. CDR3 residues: CASSFTSAGYGHTS.

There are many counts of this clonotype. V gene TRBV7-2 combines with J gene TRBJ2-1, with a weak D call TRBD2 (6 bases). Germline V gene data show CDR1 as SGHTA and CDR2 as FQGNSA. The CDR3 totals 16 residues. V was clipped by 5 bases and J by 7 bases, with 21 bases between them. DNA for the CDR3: TGTGCCAGCAGCCGAGAGTCGGGAGCGGTTGGGAATGAGCAGTTCTTC. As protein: CASSRESGAVGNEQFF.

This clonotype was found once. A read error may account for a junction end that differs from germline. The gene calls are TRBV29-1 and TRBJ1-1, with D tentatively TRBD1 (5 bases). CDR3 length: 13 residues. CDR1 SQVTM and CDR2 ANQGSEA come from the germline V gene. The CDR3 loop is CSVEVLSDTEASF. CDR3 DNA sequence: TGTAGCGTTGAAGTCTTATCGGACACTGAAGCTTCCTTT.

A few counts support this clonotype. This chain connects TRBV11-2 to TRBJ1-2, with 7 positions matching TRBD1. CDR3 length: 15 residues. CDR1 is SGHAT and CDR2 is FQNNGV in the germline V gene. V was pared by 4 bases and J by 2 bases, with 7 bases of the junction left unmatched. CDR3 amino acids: CASSSPGQWNYGYTF. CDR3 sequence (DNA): TGTGCCAGCAGCTCACCGGGACAGTGGAACTATGGCTACACCTTC.

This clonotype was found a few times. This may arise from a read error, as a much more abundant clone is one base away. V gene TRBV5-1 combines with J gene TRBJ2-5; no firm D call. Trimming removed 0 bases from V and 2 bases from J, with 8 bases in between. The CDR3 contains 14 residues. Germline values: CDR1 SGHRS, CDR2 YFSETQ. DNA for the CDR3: TGCGCCAGCAGCTTGGTTCAGGAGCAAGAGACCCAGTACTTC. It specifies CASSLVQEQETQYF.

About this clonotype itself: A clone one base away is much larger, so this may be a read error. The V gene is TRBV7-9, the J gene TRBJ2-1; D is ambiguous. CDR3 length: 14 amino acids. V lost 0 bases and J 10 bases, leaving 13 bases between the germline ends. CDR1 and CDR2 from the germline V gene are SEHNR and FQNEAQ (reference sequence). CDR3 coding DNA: TGTGCCAGCAGCTTAGCGGCGGTAACCAAGGAGCAGTTCTTC. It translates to CASSLAAVTKEQFF.

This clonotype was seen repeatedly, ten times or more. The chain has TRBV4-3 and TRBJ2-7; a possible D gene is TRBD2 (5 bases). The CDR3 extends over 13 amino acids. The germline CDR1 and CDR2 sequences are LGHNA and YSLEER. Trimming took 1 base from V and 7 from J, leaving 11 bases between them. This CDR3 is CASSQVTTGEQYF. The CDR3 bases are TGCGCCAGCAGCCAAGTAACTACGGGGGAGCAGTACTTC.

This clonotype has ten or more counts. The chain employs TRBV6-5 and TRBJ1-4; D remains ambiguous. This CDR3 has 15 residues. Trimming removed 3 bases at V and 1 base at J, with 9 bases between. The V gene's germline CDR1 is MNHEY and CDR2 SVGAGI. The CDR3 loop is CASSYRGRTNEKLFF. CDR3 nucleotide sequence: TGTGCCAGCAGTTATCGGGGTAGAACTAATGAAAAACTGTTTTTT.

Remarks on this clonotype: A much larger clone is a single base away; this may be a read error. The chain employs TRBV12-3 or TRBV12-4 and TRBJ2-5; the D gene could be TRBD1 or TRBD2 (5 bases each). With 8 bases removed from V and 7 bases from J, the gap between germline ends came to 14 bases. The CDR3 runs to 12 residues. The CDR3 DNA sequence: TGTGCCAGCTCAACAAATGGGGGGACCCAGTACTTC. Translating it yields CASSTNGGTQYF.